This TCR beta chain was identified during a study of blood T cell repertoires in COVID-19. Study context: Samples taken during acute and convalescent COVID-19 were collected in the United States, Italy and Spain. PBMCs, B-cell-depleted T cells, or T cells provided the cDNA or gDNA that made up the material.

Methods used by the authors: Nucleated cell counts were estimated from reference gene primer amplification. Profiling relied on immunoSEQ multiplex PCR, and the TCRdb table lists in-frame clones only, not all of them. V and J calls and clone size are copied from that table; D and trimming were computed from the DNA. The table shows roughly 200,000 clones, with more than 70% occurring only once. Looked up from germline, CDR1 is SGHTA and CDR2 is FQGTGA. V was trimmed by 0 bases and J by 1 base, leaving 9 bases between them. This CDR3 spans 15 amino acids. The receptor comes from a man aged 35-49 years with active or convalescent COVID-19. This rearrangement joins TRBV7-3 to TRBJ1-1; TRBD1 is a possible D gene (6 bases). Sequenced sample: peripheral blood. CDR3: CASSLTPTGNTEAFF. CDR3 nucleotides: TGTGCCAGCAGCTTAACCCCGACAGGGAACACTGAAGCTTTCTTT.